This TCR beta chain was found in a study of cytomegalovirus exposure and HLA in healthy donors. Study-level information: In a later analysis, it was reported that the 110 or so validation repertoires had been produced on the same platform as the 500 to 750 repertoires belonging to the first cohort. The study's findings and limits: A few of the chains that were CMV-associated were confirmed in vitro to be specific for CMV antigens. Subsequent analysis revealed that first-cohort TCR clusters tended to co-occur in the 130 or so validation repertoires.

About this clone itself: What it binds is not known.

Some clones are missing from TCRdb's copy, which holds only in-frame ones; the method was immunoSEQ multiplex PCR. Of about 160,000 clones detected, about nine tenths appear once; the ten largest clones hold about a tenth. The CDR3 contains 15 residues. Trimming took 1 base from V and 3 from J, leaving 13 bases between them. CDR1 and CDR2 from the germline V gene are KGHSH and LQKENI. The sequence derives from a woman younger than 35 in good health and CMV-seropositive. The material sequenced was PBMCs. V is TRBV18 and J is TRBJ2-7, with TRBD2 as a possible D gene (6 bases). The CDR3 coding sequence is TGTGCCAGCTCACCACGGGCGGGGACCCGCTACGAGCAGTACTTC. It is translated as CASSPRAGTRYEQYF.